Listed here is a single T cell receptor beta chain. The source of the sample is a study of T cells in women clearing cervical HPV infection. The repertoire was sequenced with immunoSEQ multiplex PCR; TCRdb's copy has only in-frame clones and lacks some. The sample data list some 30,000 clones. The sample taken for sequencing was blood buffy coat. The sequence came from a woman between 18 and 69 years old with a cervical HPV16 infection that either progressed to CIN3+ or cleared (not recorded which).

The CDR3 reads CASSQGQSNYGYTF. The part of the CDR3 DNA that was read is TGTGCCAGCAGCCAGGGGCAGTCTAACTATGGC. The rearrangement uses TRBV5-6 and TRBJ1-2; a possible D gene is TRBD1 (6 bases). The observed sequence ends 3 residues before the CDR3 terminus, with the missing tail filled in from the germline J gene. Germline V CDR1 and CDR2: SGHDT, YYEEEE. There are 14 residues in the CDR3. Trimming took 4 bases from V and 0 from J, leaving 10 bases between them.